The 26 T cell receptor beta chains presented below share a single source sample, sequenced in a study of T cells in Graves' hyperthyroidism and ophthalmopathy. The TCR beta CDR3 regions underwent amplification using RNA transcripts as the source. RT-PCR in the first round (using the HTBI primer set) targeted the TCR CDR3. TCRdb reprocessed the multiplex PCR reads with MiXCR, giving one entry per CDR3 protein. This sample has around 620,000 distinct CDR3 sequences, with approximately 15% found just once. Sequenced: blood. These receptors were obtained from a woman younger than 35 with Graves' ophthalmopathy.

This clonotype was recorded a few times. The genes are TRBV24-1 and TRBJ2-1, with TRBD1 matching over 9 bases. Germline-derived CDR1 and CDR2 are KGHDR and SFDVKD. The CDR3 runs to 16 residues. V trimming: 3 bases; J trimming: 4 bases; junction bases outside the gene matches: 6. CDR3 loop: CATSDPSGTGYNEQFF. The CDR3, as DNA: TGTGCCACCAGTGATCCCTCCGGGACAGGGTACAATGAGCAGTTCTTC.

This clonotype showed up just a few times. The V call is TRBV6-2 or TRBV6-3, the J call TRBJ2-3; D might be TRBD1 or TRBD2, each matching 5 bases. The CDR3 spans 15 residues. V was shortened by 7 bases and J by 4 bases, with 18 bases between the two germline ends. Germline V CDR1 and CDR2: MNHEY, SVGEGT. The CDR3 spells CASTSGTTNADTQYF. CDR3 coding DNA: TGTGCCAGCACCTCCGGGACCACAAACGCAGATACGCAGTATTTT.

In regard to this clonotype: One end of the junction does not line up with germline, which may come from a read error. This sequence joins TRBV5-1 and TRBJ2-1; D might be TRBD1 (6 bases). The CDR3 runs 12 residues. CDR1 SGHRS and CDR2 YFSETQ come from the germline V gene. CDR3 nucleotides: TGTGCCAGCAGCTCAGGGACAACAGAGCAGTTCTTC. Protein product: CASSSGTTEQFF.

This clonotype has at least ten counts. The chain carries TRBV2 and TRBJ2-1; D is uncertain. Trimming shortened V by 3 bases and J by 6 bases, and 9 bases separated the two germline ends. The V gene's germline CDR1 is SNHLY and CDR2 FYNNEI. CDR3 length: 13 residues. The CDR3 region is CASSDGFGNEQFF. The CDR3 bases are TGTGCCAGCAGTGATGGTTTTGGCAATGAGCAGTTCTTC.

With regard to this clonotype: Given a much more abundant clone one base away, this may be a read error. The CDR3, as DNA: TGTGCCAGCGGCTTACAGAGACTAGGTAGCGATGAGCAGTTCTTC. Encoded protein: CASGLQRLGSDEQFF. This chain uses TRBV7-9 with TRBJ2-1, with TRBD2 as a possible D gene (6 bases). The CDR3 is made up of 15 amino acids. Per the germline V gene, CDR1 is SEHNR and CDR2 is FQNEAQ (reference sequence).

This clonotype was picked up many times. CDR3 loop: CASSGVEEVASNQPQHF. The CDR3 bases are TGTGCCAGCAGTGGGGTGGAGGAGGTGGCTAGCAATCAGCCCCAGCATTTT. The gene calls are TRBV6-1 and TRBJ1-5; D gene uncertain. The CDR3 has 17 residues. V lost 4 bases and J 0 bases, leaving 16 bases between the germline ends. Germline assignment: CDR1 MNHNS and CDR2 SASEGT.

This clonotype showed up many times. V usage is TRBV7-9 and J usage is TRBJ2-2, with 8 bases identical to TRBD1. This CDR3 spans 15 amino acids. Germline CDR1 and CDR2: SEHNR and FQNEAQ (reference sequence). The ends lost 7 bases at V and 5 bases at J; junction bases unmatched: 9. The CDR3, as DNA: TGTGCCAGCACCCAGGGGGCGCGTTGGACCGGGGAGCTGTTTTTT. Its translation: CASTQGARWTGELFF.

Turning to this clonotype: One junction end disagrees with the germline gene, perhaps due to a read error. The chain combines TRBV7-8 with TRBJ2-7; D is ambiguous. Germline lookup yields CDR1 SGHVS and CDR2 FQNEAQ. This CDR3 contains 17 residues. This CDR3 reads CASSLWAAPENSYGQYF. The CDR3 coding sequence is TGTGCCAGCAGTCTATGGGCGGCTCCGGAAAACTCCTACGGGCAGTACTTC.

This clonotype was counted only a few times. CDR3 DNA sequence: TGTGCCAGCAGCTCCAGGGCCGGGACAGGGGGGTCTGGCTACACCTTC. It yields the protein CASSSRAGTGGSGYTF. The chain has TRBV7-8 and TRBJ1-2, with 11 nucleotides matching TRBD1. The CDR3 has 16 amino acids. V lost 4 bases to trimming and J lost 7 bases; unmatched junction nucleotides: 11. Germline V gene data show CDR1 as SGHVS and CDR2 as FQNEAQ.

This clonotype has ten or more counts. The CDR3 DNA reads as TGTGCCAGCAGCTTGGTAACCGGAGACTACGAGCAGTACTTC. Translating gives CASSLVTGDYEQYF. This chain connects TRBV11-2 to TRBJ2-7, with D unclear. This CDR3 contains 14 residues. V was pared by 3 bases and J by 3 bases, with 12 bases between. From germline, CDR1 is SGHAT and CDR2 FQNNGV.

The CDR3: CASSLVPGGAGEQYF. Here the CDR3 DNA reads TGCGCCAGCAGCTTGGTTCCAGGGGGCGCGGGAGAGCAGTACTTC. V usage is TRBV5-1 and J usage is TRBJ2-7, with 8 bases aligning to TRBD1. CDR3 length equals 15 residues. Germline loops: CDR1 SGHRS, CDR2 YFSETQ. V dropped 0 bases and J dropped 7; count of bases not matched to a gene: 9.

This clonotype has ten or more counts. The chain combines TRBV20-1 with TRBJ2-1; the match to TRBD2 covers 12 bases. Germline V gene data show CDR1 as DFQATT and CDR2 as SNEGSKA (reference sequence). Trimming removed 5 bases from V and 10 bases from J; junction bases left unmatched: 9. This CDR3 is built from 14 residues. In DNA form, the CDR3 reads TGCAGTGCTGTCCCGGGACTAGCGGGCGACGAGCAGTTCTTC. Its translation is CSAVPGLAGDEQFF.

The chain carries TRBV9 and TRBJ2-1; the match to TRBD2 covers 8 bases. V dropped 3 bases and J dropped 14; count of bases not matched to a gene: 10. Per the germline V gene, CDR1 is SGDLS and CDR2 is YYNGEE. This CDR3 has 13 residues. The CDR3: CASSGGGPSQEFF. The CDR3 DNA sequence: TGTGCCAGCAGCGGCGGGGGGCCCTCTCAGGAGTTCTTC.

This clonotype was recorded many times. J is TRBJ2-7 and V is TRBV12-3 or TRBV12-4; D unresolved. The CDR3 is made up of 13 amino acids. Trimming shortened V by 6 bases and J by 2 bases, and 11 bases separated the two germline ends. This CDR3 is CASSSVRAYEQYF. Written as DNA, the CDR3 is TGTGCCAGCAGCTCCGTCCGGGCCTACGAGCAGTACTTC.

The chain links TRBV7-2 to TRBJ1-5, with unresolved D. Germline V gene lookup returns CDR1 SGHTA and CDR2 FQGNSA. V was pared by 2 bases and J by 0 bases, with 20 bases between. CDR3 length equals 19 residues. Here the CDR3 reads CASSLNSRVGNPSNQPQHF. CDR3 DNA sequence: TGTGCCAGCAGCTTAAATTCTAGGGTGGGGAACCCTAGCAATCAGCCCCAGCATTTT. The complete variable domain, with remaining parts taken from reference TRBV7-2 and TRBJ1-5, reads GAGVSQSPSNKVTEKGKDVELRCDPISGHTALYWYRQSLGQGLEFLIYFQGNSAPDKSGLPSDRFSAERTGGSVSTLTIQRTQQEDSAVYLCASSLNSRVGNPSNQPQHFGDGTRLSIL.

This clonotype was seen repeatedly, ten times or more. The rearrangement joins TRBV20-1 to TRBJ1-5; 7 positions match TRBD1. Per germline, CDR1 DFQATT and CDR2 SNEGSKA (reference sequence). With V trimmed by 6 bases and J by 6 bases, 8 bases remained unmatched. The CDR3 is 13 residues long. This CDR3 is CSAVEGASQPQHF. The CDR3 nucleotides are TGCAGTGCAGTAGAGGGGGCGAGTCAGCCCCAGCATTTT.

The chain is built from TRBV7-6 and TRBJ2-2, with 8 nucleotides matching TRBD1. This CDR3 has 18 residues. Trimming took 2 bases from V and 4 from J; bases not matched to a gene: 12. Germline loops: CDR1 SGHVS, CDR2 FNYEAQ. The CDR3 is CASSLLGTGRGGTGELFF. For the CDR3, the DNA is TGTGCCAGCAGCTTATTGGGGACAGGTCGAGGGGGCACCGGGGAGCTGTTTTTT.

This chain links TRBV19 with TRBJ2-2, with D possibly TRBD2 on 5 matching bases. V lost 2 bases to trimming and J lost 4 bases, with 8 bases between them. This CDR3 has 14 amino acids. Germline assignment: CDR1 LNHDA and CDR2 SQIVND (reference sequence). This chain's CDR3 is CASSIRGSTGELFF. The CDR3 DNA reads TGTGCCAGTAGTATACGAGGGAGCACCGGGGAGCTGTTTTTT.

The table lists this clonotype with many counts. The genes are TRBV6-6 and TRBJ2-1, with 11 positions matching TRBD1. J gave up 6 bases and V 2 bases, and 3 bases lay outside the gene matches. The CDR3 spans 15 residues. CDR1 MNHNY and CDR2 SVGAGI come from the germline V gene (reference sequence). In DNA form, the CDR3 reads TGTGCCAGCAGTTACGGACAGGGGGCCTTCAATGAGCAGTTCTTC. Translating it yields CASSYGQGAFNEQFF.

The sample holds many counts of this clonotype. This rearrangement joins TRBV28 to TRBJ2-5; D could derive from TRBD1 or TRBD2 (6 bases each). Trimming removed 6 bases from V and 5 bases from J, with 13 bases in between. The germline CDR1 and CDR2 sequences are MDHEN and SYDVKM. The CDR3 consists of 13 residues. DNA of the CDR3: TGTGCCAGCAGACCTCAGGGGAGGGAGACCCAGTACTTC. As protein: CASRPQGRETQYF.

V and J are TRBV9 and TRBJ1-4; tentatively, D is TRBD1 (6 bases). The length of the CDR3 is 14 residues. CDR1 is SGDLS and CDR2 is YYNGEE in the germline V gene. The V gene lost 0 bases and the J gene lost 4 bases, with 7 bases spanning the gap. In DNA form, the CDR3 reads TGTGCCAGCAGCGTAGGGGACAATAATGAAAAACTGTTTTTT. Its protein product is CASSVGDNNEKLFF.

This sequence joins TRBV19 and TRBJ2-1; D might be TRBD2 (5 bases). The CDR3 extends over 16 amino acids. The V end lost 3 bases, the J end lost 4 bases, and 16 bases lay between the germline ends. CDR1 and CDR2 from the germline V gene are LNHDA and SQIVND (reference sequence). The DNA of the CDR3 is TGTGCCAGTAGTATTCTCAAAGCGGCCTCATACAATGAGCAGTTCTTC. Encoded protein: CASSILKAASYNEQFF.

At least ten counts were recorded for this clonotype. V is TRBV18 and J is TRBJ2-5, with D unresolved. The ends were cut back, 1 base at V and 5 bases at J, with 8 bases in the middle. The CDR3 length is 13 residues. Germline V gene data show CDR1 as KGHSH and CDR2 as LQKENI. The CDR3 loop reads CASSPRVSETQYF. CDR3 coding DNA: TGTGCCAGCTCACCACGGGTTTCGGAGACCCAGTACTTC. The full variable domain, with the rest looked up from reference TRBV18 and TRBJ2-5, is NAGVMQNPRHLVRRRGQEARLRCSPMKGHSHVYWYRQLPEEGLKFMVYLQKENIIDESGMPKERFSAEFPKEGPSILRIQQVVRGDSAAYFCASSPRVSETQYFGPGTRLLVL.

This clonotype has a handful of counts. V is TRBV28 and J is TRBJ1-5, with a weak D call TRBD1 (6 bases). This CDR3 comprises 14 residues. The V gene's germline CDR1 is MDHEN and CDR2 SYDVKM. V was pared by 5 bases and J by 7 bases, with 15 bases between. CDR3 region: CASSPGQSRQPQHF. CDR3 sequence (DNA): TGTGCCAGCAGTCCTGGACAGTCTCGACAGCCCCAGCATTTT.

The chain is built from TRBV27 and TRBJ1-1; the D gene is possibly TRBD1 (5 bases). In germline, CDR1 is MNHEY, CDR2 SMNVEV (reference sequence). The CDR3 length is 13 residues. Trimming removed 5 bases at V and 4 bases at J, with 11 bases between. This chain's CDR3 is CASSLGGITEAFF. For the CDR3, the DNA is TGTGCCAGCAGTCTTGGGGGTATCACTGAAGCTTTCTTT.

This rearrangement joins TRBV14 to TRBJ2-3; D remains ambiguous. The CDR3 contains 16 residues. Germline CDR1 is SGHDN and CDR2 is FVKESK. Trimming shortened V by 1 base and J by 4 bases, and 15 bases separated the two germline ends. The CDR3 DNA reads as TGTGCCAGCAGCCAAGGACCCACCTTAAGGGCAGATACGCAGTATTTT. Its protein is CASSQGPTLRADTQYF.